What follows are 22 T cell receptor beta chains derived from one specimen sequenced in a study of shared clonotypes between healthy human individuals. Here immunoSEQ multiplex PCR was the method, and the copy in TCRdb shows in-frame clones only, minus some. The data contain some 900,000 clones, around three quarters of them singletons. Sequences were obtained from memory CD4+ T cells sorted from blood. Subset described: CD45RA-negative fraction. These receptor sequences come from a young man in good health.

The J gene is TRBJ1-4, the V gene TRBV2, with D possibly being TRBD1 (5 bases). Germline CDR1 and CDR2: SNHLY and FYNNEI. This CDR3 has 14 residues. Trimming left V 3 bases short and J 8 bases short, with 13 bases between. As DNA, the CDR3 is TGTGCCAGCAGTGACACTTTTTCAGGGGAAAAACTGTTTTTT. Residues: CASSDTFSGEKLFF.

About this clone itself: Other nucleotide sequences in the sample specify the same CDR3. The chain links TRBV27 to TRBJ2-1; tentatively, D is TRBD2 (6 bases). CDR3 size: 15 residues. Trimming pared 2 bases from V and 4 bases from J, leaving 12 bases between. CDR1 and CDR2 (germline): MNHEY, SMNVEV (reference sequence). The DNA of the CDR3 is TGTGCCAGCAGTTTAGGATGGGACTCATACAATGAGCAGTTCTTC. Amino acid sequence: CASSLGWDSYNEQFF.

The table lists this clone with a count of one. The same CDR3 can be traced to other DNA sequences in this sample. The genes are TRBV28 and TRBJ2-7; 9 bases are a match to TRBD1. With 5 bases clipped from V and 3 bases from J, the junction kept 5 bases outside the gene matches. CDR1 is MDHEN, CDR2 SYDVKM, per germline. The CDR3 has 14 residues. The CDR3 DNA reads TGTGCCAGCAGTCCTTCGGACAGGGGCTACGAGCAGTACTTC. It translates to CASSPSDRGYEQYF.

Ten or more counts support this clone. Other DNA sequences in the sample encode the same CDR3. The CDR3 sequence is CASSSGQGNYRRTYEQYF. CDR3 nucleotide sequence: TGCGCCAGCAGCTCCGGACAGGGCAACTATCGAAGGACCTACGAGCAGTACTTC. The V and J genes are TRBV5-1 and TRBJ2-7; TRBD1 agrees at 8 bases. With V trimmed by 3 bases and J by 2 bases, 16 bases remained unmatched. The CDR3 is 18 amino acids. CDR1 and CDR2 (germline): SGHRS, YFSETQ.

A few counts support this clone. The chain combines TRBV5-1 with TRBJ2-3, with TRBD2 matching over 9 bases. CDR1 and CDR2 from the germline V gene are SGHRS and YFSETQ. V was clipped by 1 base and J by 1 base; unmatched bases: 4. The CDR3 loop spans 16 amino acids. Here the CDR3 reads CASSLIAGDGTDTQYF. CDR3 nucleotide sequence: TGCGCCAGCAGCTTGATAGCGGGGGACGGCACAGATACGCAGTATTTT.

The J gene is TRBJ2-4, the V gene TRBV6-5; TRBD1 might be the D (7 bases). The CDR3 is made up of 13 amino acids. V lost 5 bases and J lost 16, with 21 bases in between. Germline CDR1 reads MNHEY; CDR2 reads SVGAGI. CDR3 amino acids: CASSNQGGAKSYF. The CDR3 DNA reads TGTGCCAGCAGTAATCAGGGGGGCGCGAAAAGCTACTTC.

The CDR3 here is CASSVSPSGSYDEQYF. CDR3 nucleotides: TGTGCCAGCAGCGTGAGCCCTAGCGGGAGTTACGACGAGCAGTACTTC. The V and J genes are TRBV9 and TRBJ2-7; TRBD2 aligns across 10 bases. J lost 5 bases, V lost 2 bases, and 10 bases had no gene match. The CDR3 is 16 residues long. Germline loops: CDR1 SGDLS, CDR2 YYNGEE.

Only a few counts were recorded for this clone. The V call is TRBV14, the J call TRBJ1-1; D is possibly TRBD1 (5 bases). Germline V lookup: CDR1 SGHDN, CDR2 FVKESK. This CDR3 is built from 13 residues. Trimming took off 0 bases at V and 10 bases at J, with 12 bases between the two ends. CDR3 region: CASSQDISGGAFF. The CDR3 coding sequence is TGTGCCAGCAGCCAAGATATTTCGGGGGGAGCTTTCTTT.

Notes on this clone: Within the sample, other DNA sequences also encode this same CDR3. The chain is built from TRBV30 and TRBJ1-6; no reliable D call. V lost 0 bases and J 5 bases, leaving 2 bases between the germline ends. This CDR3 has 12 residues. CDR1 and CDR2 from the germline V gene are GTSNPN and SVGIG (reference sequence). Here the CDR3 reads CAWSVNNSPLHF. In nucleotides, the CDR3 is TGTGCCTGGAGTGTGAATAATTCACCCCTCCACTTT.

V usage is TRBV6-5 and J usage is TRBJ2-7, with TRBD1 as a possible D gene (6 bases). The CDR3 runs 15 residues. Germline V gene lookup returns CDR1 MNHEY and CDR2 SVGAGI. Trimming pared 5 bases from V and 4 bases from J, leaving 18 bases between. Here the CDR3 DNA reads TGTGCCAGCAGTCGAGCCGGGACAACGGGTTACGAGCAGTACTTC. It translates to CASSRAGTTGYEQYF.

The chain employs TRBV6-1 and TRBJ1-6; 9 bases map to TRBD1. The J segment lost 10 bases and the V segment lost 5 bases, leaving 9 bases of the junction unmatched. This CDR3 contains 15 residues. The germline gives CDR1 MNHNS, CDR2 SASEGT. The CDR3 nucleotides are TGTGCCAGCAGTATTACAGGGGGCAGGGACTCACCCCTCCACTTT. Residues: CASSITGGRDSPLHF.

The CDR3 DNA reads as TGTGCCAGCAGTGCAACCGACTCTGGAAACACCATATATTTT. Residues: CASSATDSGNTIYF. J is TRBJ1-3 and V is TRBV6-5; D is ambiguous. The V and J ends lost 5 bases and 0 bases respectively, with 8 bases between them. The CDR3 length is 14 residues. Germline V gene sequence: CDR1 MNHEY, CDR2 SVGAGI.

The J gene is TRBJ1-5, the V gene TRBV10-2; D might be TRBD1 (5 bases). Per germline, CDR1 WSHSY and CDR2 SAAADI. The CDR3 is made up of 16 amino acids. V gave up 7 bases and J gave up 4 bases, with 20 bases separating them. The CDR3 DNA reads as TGCGCCAGCAAGGATCGCACCGGGACCCTTAATCAGCCCCAGCATTTT. Its protein is CASKDRTGTLNQPQHF.

The sample holds one count of this clone. J is TRBJ1-2 and V is TRBV19; D ambiguous. The CDR3 runs to 13 residues. The germline V gene encodes CDR1 LNHDA and CDR2 SQIVND (reference sequence). Trimming stripped 11 bases from V and 2 bases from J, with 15 bases between. In DNA, the CDR3 is TGTGCCTCCCAAAACCCGGTAAACTATGGCTACACCTTC. The encoded protein is CASQNPVNYGYTF.

The chain joins TRBV27 to TRBJ2-1; 11 bases are a match to TRBD2. Trimming at V came to 6 bases and at J to 6 bases, leaving 1 base not matched to a gene. Germline loops: CDR1 MNHEY, CDR2 SMNVEV (reference sequence). The CDR3 runs to 13 residues. CDR3 in DNA: TGTGCCAGCAGGGGGACTAGCGGCAATGAGCAGTTCTTC. Amino acids: CASRGTSGNEQFF.

The rearrangement uses TRBV7-9 and TRBJ1-2; TRBD1 aligns across 12 bases. CDR3 length: 15 amino acids. Trimming removed 4 bases from V and 7 bases from J; junction bases left unmatched: 7. Germline V CDR1 and CDR2: SEHNR, FQNEAQ (reference sequence). The CDR3 nucleotides read TGTGCCAGCAGCTCAGGGGGACAGGGGGCTTCTGGCTACACCTTC. Translating it yields CASSSGGQGASGYTF.

The chain has TRBV2 and TRBJ2-6, with D perhaps matching TRBD2 (5 bases). The length of the CDR3 is 14 residues. CDR1 SNHLY and CDR2 FYNNEI come from the germline V gene. Deletions cut 6 bases from V and 1 base from J, with 7 bases between. The chain's CDR3 is CASSGESGANVLTF. In nucleotides, the CDR3 is TGTGCCAGCAGCGGGGAATCTGGGGCCAACGTCCTGACTTTC.

This rearrangement joins TRBV28 to TRBJ1-5; the D gene is possibly TRBD1 (6 bases). The germline gives CDR1 MDHEN, CDR2 SYDVKM. The CDR3 is 15 amino acids. The ends were cut back, 5 bases at V and 4 bases at J, with 15 bases in the middle. This CDR3 reads CASSETRGANQPQHF. CDR3 nucleotide sequence: TGTGCCAGCAGTGAAACCAGGGGCGCGAATCAGCCCCAGCATTTT.

This sequence joins TRBV5-1 and TRBJ2-1, with D unclear. Germline V CDR1 and CDR2: SGHRS, YFSETQ. CDR3 length: 12 amino acids. V lost 6 bases and J 6 bases, leaving 10 bases between the germline ends. CDR3 nucleotide sequence: TGCGCCAGCAAGCAAAACTCCAATGAGCAGTTCTTC. Amino acids: CASKQNSNEQFF.

The chain carries TRBV10-3 and TRBJ2-7; possibly TRBD2 for D (6 bases). Trimming shortened V by 11 bases and J by 5 bases, and 22 bases separated the two germline ends. The CDR3 sequence is 14 residues long. Germline assignment: CDR1 ENHRY and CDR2 SYGVKD. The CDR3 reads CAASTGWGVDEQYF. DNA of the CDR3: TGTGCCGCCTCAACTGGCTGGGGGGTGGACGAGCAGTACTTC.

The chain is built from TRBV11-2 and TRBJ2-1, with 9 nucleotides matching TRBD1. V trimming: 6 bases; J trimming: 7 bases; junction bases outside the gene matches: 10. This CDR3 is built from 15 residues. Germline CDR1 and CDR2: SGHAT and FQNNGV. The CDR3 loop is CASRLRGGQGNEQFF. The CDR3 region has the DNA TGTGCCAGCAGACTCAGGGGAGGACAGGGGAATGAGCAGTTCTTC.

As regards this clone: The identical CDR3 is also encoded by other nucleotide sequences in the sample. The chain couples TRBV25-1 to TRBJ1-3, with D possibly TRBD1 on 5 matching bases. The CDR3 is made up of 13 amino acids. The V end lost 8 bases, the J end lost 1 base, and 9 bases lay between the germline ends. CDR1 and CDR2 from the germline V gene are MGHDK and SYGVNS. The CDR3: CASRGGSGNTIYF. For the CDR3, the DNA is TGTGCCAGCCGGGGGGGATCTGGAAACACCATATATTTT.